A selection of T cell receptor beta chains follows, all from one sample in a study of blood T cells in healthy people across ages. TCRdb re-called the 5' RACE reads with MiXCR, one entry per CDR3 protein. The sample yields 1.5 million to 2 million distinct CDR3 sequences, about 39% seen once. Sequenced material: blood. The receptors were sampled from a human donor in good health. CDR3s include the opening cysteine and the closing phenylalanine or tryptophan. The order of the fields is CDR3 protein, CDR3 DNA, D gene, J gene, clone size, V gene. A D gene is named only where the DNA matches it firmly. Not all rows give a size; the values are once, few, many and, for expanded clones, a class.

CDR3: CASGTGGAYEQYF
DNA: TGTGCCAGCGGGACAGGGGGCGCCTACGAGCAGTACTTC
D: TRBD1
J: TRBJ2-7
size: -
V: TRBV27

CDR3: CAWSFGLAGPRRTQYF
DNA: TGTGCCTGGAGCTTCGGACTAGCGGGGCCTCGACGGACCCAGTACTTC
D: TRBD2
J: TRBJ2-5
size: once
V: TRBV30

CDR3: CASSRGASGGTPKTQYF
DNA: TGTGCCAGCAGCCGGGGCGCTAGCGGGGGAACTCCGAAGACCCAGTACTTC
D: TRBD2
J: TRBJ2-5
size: few
V: TRBV7-2

CDR3: CASSLSRSGYTF
DNA: TGTGCCAGCAGCTTGTCCCGAAGCGGCTACACCTTC
D: -
J: TRBJ1-2
size: -
V: TRBV7-2

CDR3: CATSDPGLEETQYF
DNA: TGTGCCACCAGTGATCCGGGTCTCGAAGAGACCCAGTACTTC
D: -
J: TRBJ2-5
size: few
V: TRBV24-1

CDR3: CSASRIETGYNSPLHF
DNA: TGCAGTGCTAGCCGAATTGAGACAGGGTATAATTCACCCCTCCACTTT
D: TRBD1
J: TRBJ1-6
size: -
V: TRBV20-1

CDR3: CSVEGPNTEAFF
DNA: TGCAGCGTTGAGGGCCCGAACACTGAAGCTTTCTTT
D: -
J: TRBJ1-1
size: few
V: TRBV29-1

CDR3: CASSWPGTEDPIEETLYF
DNA: TGTGCCAGCAGCTGGCCAGGGACAGAGGACCCCATCGAAGAGACCCTGTACTTC
D: TRBD1
J: TRBJ2-5
size: once
V: TRBV7-2

CDR3: CSARDLTGAGSYGYTF
DNA: TGCAGTGCTAGAGATTTGACAGGGGCAGGGAGCTATGGCTACACCTTC
D: TRBD1
J: TRBJ1-2
size: -
V: TRBV20-1

CDR3: CSAGDWDTQYF
DNA: TGCAGTGCGGGGGATTGGGATACGCAGTATTTT
D: -
J: TRBJ2-3
size: -
V: TRBV20-1

CDR3: CASSRTGFRPDTDTQYF
DNA: TGTGCCAGCAGTCGGACAGGATTTCGACCTGATACAGATACGCAGTATTTT
D: TRBD1
J: TRBJ2-3
size: -
V: TRBV2

CDR3: CASSFYTYGYTF
DNA: TGTGCCAGCAGTTTTTACACGTATGGCTACACCTTC
D: -
J: TRBJ1-2
size: few
V: TRBV12-3/TRBV12-4

CDR3: CASTRGPNSGANVRTF
DNA: TGTGCCAGCACACGGGGTCCAAATTCTGGGGCCAACGTCCGGACTTTC
D: -
J: TRBJ2-6
size: -
V: TRBV6-1

CDR3: CASSFDRVSHEQYF
DNA: TGTGCCAGCAGTTTTGACAGGGTATCTCACGAGCAGTACTTC
D: TRBD1
J: TRBJ2-7
size: -
V: TRBV27

CDR3: CASSTDGMNTEAFF
DNA: TGTGCCAGCAGCACCGACGGTATGAACACTGAAGCTTTCTTT
D: -
J: TRBJ1-1
size: -
V: TRBV7-3

CDR3: CASSRQDRGDTQYF
DNA: TGCGCCAGCAGCAGACAAGACAGGGGAGATACGCAGTATTTT
D: TRBD1
J: TRBJ2-3
size: few
V: TRBV5-1

CDR3: CSVARSGQGDDGYTF
DNA: TGCAGCGTTGCACGGTCGGGACAGGGTGACGATGGCTACACCTTC
D: TRBD1
J: TRBJ1-2
size: -
V: TRBV29-1

CDR3: CTTDQTDRRYNEQFF
DNA: TGCACCACCGACCAGACGGACAGGAGATACAATGAGCAGTTCTTC
D: TRBD1
J: TRBJ2-1
size: -
V: TRBV5-1

CDR3: CASSRTDTQYF
DNA: TGTGCCAGCAGCCGCACAGATACGCAGTATTTT
D: -
J: TRBJ2-3
size: many
V: TRBV6-2/TRBV6-3

CDR3: CASGLVRLAGKPDTQYF
DNA: TGTGCTAGTGGTTTGGTCCGACTAGCGGGGAAACCAGATACGCAGTATTTT
D: TRBD2
J: TRBJ2-3
size: -
V: TRBV12-5

CDR3: CSAKPGSGHTDTQYF
DNA: TGCAGTGCTAAACCAGGGTCCGGGCACACAGATACGCAGTATTTT
D: -
J: TRBJ2-3
size: -
V: TRBV20-1

CDR3: CASSRSGGVDEQFF
DNA: TGTGCCAGCAGCAGGAGCGGGGGAGTGGATGAGCAGTTCTTC
D: TRBD2
J: TRBJ2-1
size: few
V: TRBV11-3

CDR3: CSARPEPTFQETQYF
DNA: TGCAGTGCTAGACCGGAGCCCACCTTTCAAGAGACCCAGTACTTC
D: -
J: TRBJ2-5
size: few
V: TRBV20-1

CDR3: CASSYPGQGPTNEKLFF
DNA: TGTGCCAGCAGCTATCCGGGACAGGGCCCAACTAATGAAAAACTGTTTTTT
D: TRBD1
J: TRBJ1-4
size: -
V: TRBV28

CDR3: CATSRAWEGKFF
DNA: TGTGCCACCAGCAGAGCATGGGAGGGAAAGTTCTTC
D: TRBD2
J: TRBJ2-1
size: few
V: TRBV15

CDR3: CSARRQENQPQHF
DNA: TGCAGTGCTAGAAGGCAGGAAAATCAGCCCCAGCATTTT
D: -
J: TRBJ1-5
size: -
V: TRBV20-1

CDR3: CASSPSAGAAYEQYF
DNA: TGCGCCAGCAGCCCCTCCGCGGGAGCCGCCTACGAGCAGTACTTC
D: TRBD2
J: TRBJ2-7
size: -
V: TRBV5-1

CDR3: CSATRGSVQGTYNEQFF
DNA: TGCAGTGCTACAAGGGGGTCTGTACAGGGAACCTACAATGAGCAGTTCTTC
D: -
J: TRBJ2-1
size: -
V: TRBV20-1

CDR3: CATSDGQGVNQPQHF
DNA: TGTGCCACCAGTGATGGACAGGGGGTCAACCAGCCCCAGCATTTT
D: TRBD1
J: TRBJ1-5
size: -
V: TRBV24-1

CDR3: CASSLDGRGEQFF
DNA: TGTGCCAGCAGTTTGGACGGACGGGGTGAGCAGTTCTTC
D: -
J: TRBJ2-1
size: -
V: TRBV12-3/TRBV12-4

CDR3: CASRGGLTYEQYF
DNA: TGTGCCAGCAGGGGAGGTCTCACCTACGAGCAGTACTTC
D: -
J: TRBJ2-7
size: -
V: TRBV2

CDR3: CASSPIAGGNCEQYF
DNA: TGTGCCAGCAGCCCTATAGCGGGGGGAAACTGCGAGCAGTACTTC
D: TRBD2
J: TRBJ2-7
size: -
V: TRBV5-5

CDR3: CASSQGDWGLFNEQFF
DNA: TGCGCCAGCAGCCAAGGTGACTGGGGATTATTCAATGAGCAGTTCTTC
D: -
J: TRBJ2-1
size: -
V: TRBV4-1

CDR3: CSVQGGASNEQYF
DNA: TGCAGCGTTCAGGGTGGTGCGTCCAACGAGCAGTACTTC
D: -
J: TRBJ2-7
size: -
V: TRBV29-1

CDR3: CASSELFRGKTYNEQFF
DNA: TGCGCCAGCAGTGAACTATTTCGGGGGAAAACCTACAATGAGCAGTTCTTC
D: -
J: TRBJ2-1
size: -
V: TRBV10-2

CDR3: CAGKEVEPHPNYGYTF
DNA: TGTGCCGGCAAGGAGGTGGAACCCCACCCTAACTATGGCTACACCTTC
D: -
J: TRBJ1-2
size: -
V: TRBV2

CDR3: CASSLTTGGLAGELFF
DNA: TGTGCCAGCAGCTTAACGACAGGGGGATTGGCCGGGGAGCTGTTTTTT
D: TRBD1
J: TRBJ2-2
size: -
V: TRBV7-9

CDR3: CASSSHPPNGYTF
DNA: TGTGCCAGCAGCTCCCACCCCCCTAATGGCTACACCTTC
D: -
J: TRBJ1-2
size: few
V: TRBV9

CDR3: CASSPLSADTQYF
DNA: TGTGCCAGCAGCCCCCTGAGCGCAGATACGCAGTATTTT
D: -
J: TRBJ2-3
size: -
V: TRBV7-3

CDR3: CASSLTRGHPGASSYEQYF
DNA: TGCGCCAGCAGCTTGACGCGGGGCCACCCGGGGGCAAGCTCCTACGAGCAGTACTTC
D: -
J: TRBJ2-7
size: -
V: TRBV5-1